Listed here are 9 T cell receptor beta chains from one sample, sequenced in a study of T cell responses to AZD1222 COVID-19 vaccine. The data were produced by immunoSEQ multiplex PCR, yet TCRdb's version contains in-frame clones alone and is incomplete. The table lists approximately 160,000 clones, about nine tenths of them singletons. Sample: peripheral blood, taken on day 0 of AZD1222 vaccination. Receptors were obtained from an adult in good health.

CDR3 protein: CASSQGGQGEFTNEKLFF. CDR3 nucleotide sequence: TGCGCCAGCAGCCAAGGTGGACAGGGGGAGTTTACTAATGAAAAACTGTTTTTT. The V gene is TRBV4-1, the J gene TRBJ1-4; TRBD1 aligns across 10 bases. The CDR3 sequence is 18 residues long. Germline V gene lookup returns CDR1 MGHRA and CDR2 YSYEKL. V shed 1 base, J shed 2 bases, and the junction held 7 bases outside the gene matches.

V usage is TRBV28 and J usage is TRBJ1-1; TRBD1 aligns across 10 bases. CDR3 size: 18 residues. The V gene's germline CDR1 is MDHEN and CDR2 SYDVKM. V trimming: 6 bases; J trimming: 4 bases; junction bases outside the gene matches: 17. The CDR3 spells CASRTIPVRTGGSTEAFF. The CDR3 DNA reads TGTGCCAGCAGAACAATCCCCGTCAGGACAGGGGGTTCCACTGAAGCTTTCTTT.

V and J are TRBV10-1 and TRBJ1-3; tentatively, D is TRBD1 (6 bases). Germline V gene data show CDR1 as WNHNN and CDR2 as SYGVQD (reference sequence). The CDR3 loop spans 14 amino acids. The V and J ends lost 6 bases and 7 bases respectively, with 16 bases between them. In nucleotides, the CDR3 is TGCGCCAGCAGGGATCATACAGGGTCCAACACCATATATTTT. Translated, it gives CASRDHTGSNTIYF.

The rearrangement uses TRBV2 and TRBJ2-6; no firm D call. Trimming shortened V by 8 bases and J by 5 bases, and 16 bases separated the two germline ends. Germline-derived CDR1 and CDR2 are SNHLY and FYNNEI. The CDR3 sequence is 15 residues long. The DNA for the CDR3 is TGTGCCAGCGACGGCCGGCTTGAAAGGGCCAACGTCCTGACTTTC. It yields the protein CASDGRLERANVLTF.

The V call is TRBV6-5, the J call TRBJ1-6, with 8 bases lining up with TRBD1. Germline CDR1 and CDR2: MNHEY and SVGAGI. J lost 10 bases, V lost 6 bases, and 8 bases had no gene match. The length of the CDR3 is 14 residues. In DNA form, the CDR3 reads TGTGCCAGCAGCCTCAGGACAGGGAGGTCACCCCTCCACTTT. Translated, it gives CASSLRTGRSPLHF.

This sequence joins TRBV28 and TRBJ1-6; no definite D call. Germline V gene sequence: CDR1 MDHEN, CDR2 SYDVKM. The CDR3 spans 17 residues. V lost 1 base and J lost 7, with 17 bases in between. CDR3 protein: CASSLYRPVTRNSPLHF. The CDR3, as DNA: TGTGCCAGCAGTTTATATCGACCGGTAACGCGGAATTCACCCCTCCACTTT.

This rearrangement joins TRBV7-2 to TRBJ1-5; 7 bases are a match to TRBD1. The V gene's germline CDR1 is SGHTA and CDR2 FQGNSA. Trimming removed 1 base from V and 5 bases from J; junction bases left unmatched: 8. The CDR3 runs to 16 residues. CDR3 nucleotides: TGTGCCAGCAGCTTAGGGCTAGGAACAGGGGATCAGCCCCAGCATTTT. Amino acid sequence: CASSLGLGTGDQPQHF.

In its sample, this clone was seen once. This chain joins TRBV28 and TRBJ1-1, with unresolved D. The V gene's germline CDR1 is MDHEN and CDR2 SYDVKM. The CDR3 runs to 13 residues. The V end lost 8 bases, the J end lost 1 base, and 11 bases lay between the germline ends. The CDR3 DNA reads as TGTGCCAGCTGTCTTGGGCCGAACACTGAAGCTTTCTTT. It translates to CASCLGPNTEAFF.

J is TRBJ2-1 and V is TRBV7-2; D ambiguous. Trimming took off 1 base at V and 4 bases at J, with 11 bases between the two ends. Germline CDR1 and CDR2: SGHTA and FQGNSA. The CDR3 is made up of 15 amino acids. The CDR3 reads CASSLGPRVYNEQFF. The CDR3 DNA reads TGTGCCAGCAGCTTAGGCCCCAGAGTTTACAATGAGCAGTTCTTC.